The next 27 T cell receptor beta chains were all read from a single sample in a study of T-cell reconstitution after alpha-beta-depleted transplantation in children. Preparation of the TCRbeta library used unique molecular identifiers. Via MiXCR, TCRdb re-called the PCR reads, giving one row per CDR3 protein. The table includes approximately 340,000 distinct CDR3 sequences, 10% detected once. The sample was PBMCs from the stem cell graft donor, taken from the stem cell graft. These receptors were taken from a human donor who donated a stem cell graft to a child with acute lymphoblastic leukemia.

This clonotype has only a few counts. This chain connects TRBV7-2 to TRBJ2-7, with 8 bases lining up with TRBD2. The V segment lost 2 bases and the J segment 3 bases; nucleotides outside the gene matches: 3. The CDR3 has 14 amino acids. Germline CDR1 is SGHTA and CDR2 is FQGNSA. CDR3 loop: CASSLTGGDYEQYF. The CDR3 DNA reads as TGTGCCAGCAGCTTAACGGGGGGGGACTACGAGCAGTACTTC.

Concerning this clonotype: A much larger clone differs from this one at a single base, so this may be a read error. The chain is built from TRBV4-3 and TRBJ1-5; D is ambiguous. V was cut by 1 base and J by 7 bases, with 8 bases left in between. The CDR3 has 13 residues. Germline CDR1 LGHNA, CDR2 YSLEER. The DNA of the CDR3 is TGCGCCAGCAGCCAAGCCGTCCGACAGCCCCAGCATTTT. Protein: CASSQAVRQPQHF.

CDR3 DNA sequence: TGTGCCAGCAGCGTAGGGGGGGGGGACAGAGAGACCCAGTACTTC. It translates to CASSVGGGDRETQYF. The chain is built from TRBV9 and TRBJ2-5; perhaps D is TRBD1 or TRBD2 (7 bases each). V gave up 0 bases and J gave up 4 bases, with 13 bases separating them. The V gene's germline CDR1 is SGDLS and CDR2 YYNGEE. This CDR3 is 15 amino acids long.

The chain carries TRBV5-1 and TRBJ2-7; 9 positions match TRBD1. From germline, CDR1 is SGHRS and CDR2 YFSETQ. V gave up 7 bases and J gave up 4 bases; unmatched junction bases: 9. This CDR3 has 14 residues. The CDR3 loop reads CASFAGQGGYEQYF. In DNA, the CDR3 is TGCGCCAGCTTCGCGGGACAGGGTGGTTACGAGCAGTACTTC.

The table lists this clonotype with a few counts. The V gene is TRBV5-1, the J gene TRBJ2-1; the match to TRBD2 covers 13 bases. The V gene end was trimmed by 4 bases and the J gene end by 7 bases; junction bases not matched to a gene: 11. The CDR3 loop spans 17 amino acids. CDR1 is SGHRS and CDR2 is YFSETQ in the germline V gene. CDR3: CASSQLTSGRLRNEQFF. CDR3 coding DNA: TGCGCCAGCAGCCAACTGACTAGCGGGAGGTTAAGGAATGAGCAGTTCTTC. Complete variable domain (other parts from reference TRBV5-1 and TRBJ2-1): KAGVTQTPRYLIKTRGQQVTLSCSPISGHRSVSWYQQTPGQGLQFLFEYFSETQRNKGNFPGRFSGRQFSNSRSEMNVSTLELGDSALYLCASSQLTSGRLRNEQFFGPGTRLTVL.

The chain employs TRBV20-1 and TRBJ2-1; 7 nucleotides align to TRBD2. CDR3 length equals 16 residues. The germline CDR1 and CDR2 sequences are DFQATT and SNEGSKA (reference sequence). The trim removed 3 bases at V and 4 bases at J, leaving 12 bases unmatched. CDR3 nucleotide sequence: TGCAGTGCTAGCCCCTCCGAGCCTAGCGGTTACAATGAGCAGTTCTTC. Translation gives CSASPSEPSGYNEQFF.

This clonotype occurred many times. The chain couples TRBV4-3 to TRBJ1-2; D not certain. Between the trimmed V and J ends, which lost 3 bases and 3 bases, there was a span of 5 bases. The length of the CDR3 is 12 residues. Germline-derived CDR1 and CDR2 are LGHNA and YSLEER. CDR3 in DNA: TGCGCCAGCAGCCAGAGGGACTATGGCTACACCTTC. Residues: CASSQRDYGYTF.

This clonotype was seen at least ten times. The V and J genes are TRBV12-3 or TRBV12-4 and TRBJ1-4, with D possibly matching TRBD1 (6 bases). V lost 8 bases and J 8 bases, leaving 12 bases between the germline ends. The CDR3 sequence is 12 residues long. The CDR3 is CASAQGREKLFF. The CDR3 bases are TGTGCCAGCGCACAGGGACGGGAAAAACTGTTTTTT.

This clonotype was seen more than once but under ten times. The J gene is TRBJ1-1, the V gene TRBV9; D perhaps matches TRBD1 (6 bases). The germline gives CDR1 SGDLS, CDR2 YYNGEE. This CDR3 is built from 15 residues. Trimming left V 0 bases short and J 7 bases short, with 16 bases between. The CDR3 nucleotides read TGTGCCAGCAGCGTAGGGGGGCAGGGGATCGATGAAGCTTTCTTT. Protein: CASSVGGQGIDEAFF.

The rearrangement joins TRBV7-2 to TRBJ2-3; 8 nucleotides line up with TRBD2. This CDR3 has 15 residues. Germline assignment: CDR1 SGHTA and CDR2 FQGNSA. With 4 bases clipped from V and 2 bases from J, the junction kept 5 bases outside the gene matches. CDR3 protein: CASSSGLVDTDTQYF. The CDR3 DNA sequence: TGTGCCAGCAGCTCGGGACTAGTGGACACAGATACGCAGTATTTT. The entire variable domain, with the rest obtained from reference TRBV7-2 and TRBJ2-3, is as follows: GAGVSQSPSNKVTEKGKDVELRCDPISGHTALYWYRQSLGQGLEFLIYFQGNSAPDKSGLPSDRFSAERTGGSVSTLTIQRTQQEDSAVYLCASSSGLVDTDTQYFGPGTRLTVL.

This clonotype has at least ten counts. The chain has TRBV7-2 and TRBJ2-1; TRBD2 might be the D (5 bases). This CDR3 has 13 amino acids. V was clipped by 6 bases and J by 4 bases, with 10 bases between them. Germline V gene data show CDR1 as SGHTA and CDR2 as FQGNSA. This chain's CDR3 is CASSLGLYNEQFF. The CDR3 nucleotides read TGTGCCAGCAGTCTTGGACTGTACAATGAGCAGTTCTTC.

In this sample, this clonotype turned up many times. CDR3 residues: CATSDLGRYGYTF. The DNA of the CDR3 is TGTGCCACCAGTGATTTGGGGAGGTATGGCTACACCTTC. The chain couples TRBV24-1 to TRBJ1-2; D is unresolved. This CDR3 has 13 residues. V was shortened by 0 bases and J by 5 bases, with 6 bases between the two germline ends. Germline V lookup: CDR1 KGHDR, CDR2 SFDVKD.

This clonotype was observed a few times. The chain uses TRBV5-1 and TRBJ2-7, with D perhaps matching TRBD1 (6 bases). The germline gives CDR1 SGHRS, CDR2 YFSETQ. Trimming pared 3 bases from V and 3 bases from J, leaving 16 bases between. CDR3 size: 15 residues. The CDR3 sequence is CASSSTRGYVYEQYF. The CDR3 DNA is TGCGCCAGCAGCTCGACGAGGGGGTATGTCTACGAGCAGTACTTC.

This clonotype was recorded at least ten times. J is TRBJ2-3 and V is TRBV6-2 or TRBV6-3, with 11 bases lining up with TRBD2. Germline CDR1 MNHEY, CDR2 SVGEGT. Unmatched junction bases numbered 18, after V lost 5 bases and J lost 5 bases. The CDR3 spans 19 residues. The CDR3 region has the DNA TGTGCCAGCAGTACATTAAAGGTTACTAGCGGGAGAGTTGAAGATACGCAGTATTTT. It yields the protein CASSTLKVTSGRVEDTQYF.

Only a few counts were recorded for this clonotype. The rearrangement joins TRBV6-6 to TRBJ2-3, with D perhaps TRBD2 (5 bases). This CDR3 contains 13 residues. Trimming cost V 10 bases and J 0 bases, with 11 bases left between them. Germline V lookup: CDR1 MNHNY, CDR2 SVGAGI (reference sequence). CDR3 protein: CAIQRGSTDTQYF. The CDR3 DNA reads as TGTGCCATCCAACGGGGTAGCACAGATACGCAGTATTTT.

This clonotype was detected only a few times. The V gene is TRBV7-9, the J gene TRBJ2-5; D is unresolved. Germline loops: CDR1 SEHNR, CDR2 FQNEAQ (reference sequence). The V gene lost 4 bases and the J gene lost 2 bases, with 11 bases spanning the gap. This CDR3 has 14 amino acids. In DNA form, the CDR3 reads TGTGCCAGCAGCTCCCAAACTACTCAAGAGACCCAGTACTTC. It is translated as CASSSQTTQETQYF.

This clonotype has just a few counts. V and J are TRBV27 and TRBJ2-3, with TRBD2 matching over 10 bases. CDR3 length: 13 amino acids. V dropped 10 bases and J dropped 9; count of bases not matched to a gene: 10. In germline, CDR1 is MNHEY, CDR2 SMNVEV (reference sequence). CDR3 amino acids: CAILGAGGRTQYF. In DNA form, the CDR3 reads TGTGCCATCCTCGGAGCGGGAGGGCGAACGCAGTATTTT.

Only a few counts were recorded for this clonotype. The chain uses TRBV29-1 and TRBJ2-7; TRBD2 might be the D (6 bases). The CDR3 consists of 13 residues. Looked up from germline, CDR1 is SQVTM and CDR2 is ANQGSEA. V lost 7 bases, J lost 2 bases, and 15 bases lay in between. The CDR3 loop is CSAGTRSPYEQYF. CDR3 sequence (DNA): TGCAGCGCTGGGACTCGCAGCCCCTACGAGCAGTACTTC.

A few counts support this clonotype. This chain uses TRBV6-5 with TRBJ1-1, with unresolved D. Germline CDR1 reads MNHEY; CDR2 reads SVGAGI. CDR3 length equals 15 residues. Trimming pared 0 bases from V and 1 base from J, leaving 9 bases between. The CDR3: CASSYSAASNTEAFF. CDR3 DNA sequence: TGTGCCAGCAGTTACTCGGCGGCCTCGAACACTGAAGCTTTCTTT.

This clonotype was recorded many times. The V gene is TRBV7-9, the J gene TRBJ2-3; 9 nucleotides agree with TRBD1. This CDR3 is 15 amino acids long. Trimming at V came to 8 bases and at J to 4 bases, leaving 10 bases not matched to a gene. Germline CDR1 reads SEHNR; CDR2 reads FQNEAQ (reference sequence). The CDR3 loop reads CASGIQGAGADTQYF. CDR3 in DNA: TGTGCCAGCGGGATACAGGGGGCAGGTGCAGATACGCAGTATTTT.

This clonotype appeared a few times. This rearrangement joins TRBV19 to TRBJ2-7, with D possibly TRBD1 on 6 matching bases. Germline CDR1 LNHDA, CDR2 SQIVND (reference sequence). V was clipped by 3 bases and J by 5 bases, with 8 bases between them. The CDR3 has 12 residues. The CDR3 spells CASSINRDEQYF. CDR3 bases: TGTGCCAGTAGTATTAACAGGGACGAGCAGTACTTC.

The rearrangement joins TRBV28 to TRBJ1-1, with 9 bases identical to TRBD1. There are 15 residues in the CDR3. With V trimmed by 6 bases and J by 5 bases, 10 bases remained unmatched. Per the germline V gene, CDR1 is MDHEN and CDR2 is SYDVKM. CDR3 nucleotide sequence: TGTGCCAGCAGCTACCCAGGGACAGGGCGGACTGAAGCTTTCTTT. Translating it yields CASSYPGTGRTEAFF.

CDR3 sequence reads: CSARERPTNEKLFF. CDR3 sequence (DNA): TGCAGTGCTAGAGAACGACCAACTAATGAAAAACTGTTTTTT. The V gene is TRBV20-1, the J gene TRBJ1-4; no clear D gene. The CDR3 is made up of 14 amino acids. CDR1 and CDR2 from the germline V gene are DFQATT and SNEGSKA (reference sequence). V gave up 0 bases and J gave up 0 bases, with 5 bases separating them.

This clonotype was counted only a few times. The chain employs TRBV11-1 and TRBJ2-2; TRBD2 is a possible D gene (5 bases). CDR1 is SGHAT, CDR2 FQDESV, per germline (reference sequence). The CDR3 consists of 18 residues. Trimming took off 5 bases at V and 3 bases at J, with 22 bases between the two ends. The CDR3: CASSPRRSSSKYTGELFF. DNA for the CDR3: TGTGCCAGCAGCCCACGGAGGAGTTCGTCGAAATACACCGGGGAGCTGTTTTTT.

This clonotype was seen a handful of times. The gene calls are TRBV3-1 and TRBJ2-7; no clear D. The CDR3 totals 14 residues. CDR1 is LGHDT, CDR2 YNNKEL, per germline (reference sequence). The ends were cut back, 4 bases at V and 2 bases at J, with 12 bases in the middle. CDR3 DNA: TGTGCCAGCAGCCTCGGACGACCGCCCTACGAGCAGTACTTC. It specifies CASSLGRPPYEQYF.

This clonotype was recorded a few times. The rearrangement links TRBV4-1 to TRBJ2-7, with D possibly being TRBD2 (5 bases). Germline values: CDR1 MGHRA, CDR2 YSYEKL. CDR3 length: 15 residues. The V end lost 4 bases, the J end lost 3 bases, and 16 bases lay between the germline ends. The CDR3 DNA reads as TGCGCCAGCAGCCTCGGGGTGGGAGCCGGCTACGAGCAGTACTTC. Translated, it gives CASSLGVGAGYEQYF.

This clonotype was picked up many times. J is TRBJ2-6 and V is TRBV29-1; D unresolved. The CDR3 consists of 13 residues. From germline, CDR1 is SQVTM and CDR2 ANQGSEA. V was clipped by 4 bases and J by 9 bases, with 13 bases between them. This CDR3 is CSVGPSIGNVLTF. The DNA for the CDR3 is TGCAGCGTTGGCCCTTCGATAGGCAACGTCCTGACTTTC. The full variable domain, with the rest looked up from reference TRBV29-1 and TRBJ2-6, is SAVISQKPSRDICQRGTSLTIQCQVDSQVTMMFWYRQQPGQSLTLIATANQGSEATYESGFVIDKFPISRPNLTFSTLTVSNMSPEDSSIYLCSVGPSIGNVLTFGAGSRLTVL.